The sequence of this TCR beta chain was determined in a study of memory CD4+ T cells and cytomegalovirus serostatus. Original analysis: After removing out-of-frame reads, 2 million to 2.5 million distinct TCRbeta sequences remained. The repertoire was sequenced with immunoSEQ multiplex PCR; TCRdb's copy has only in-frame clones and lacks some. For V, J and clone size, that table is used; D and trimming come from the DNA. The data contain around 60,000 clones, approximately 78% of them seen just once; the ten biggest clones take up around 0.9%. The sort gate was single viable CD3+CD4+CD8-CD45RO+ cells for memory CD4+ T cells. CD4+ T cells were isolated by positive magnetic selection. This clone was seen a few times. This TCR was recovered from an adult in good health and CMV-seronegative. Sequenced input: memory CD4+ T cells from blood.

CDR3 sequence reads: CASSHRDFLTYNEQFF. The CDR3 DNA sequence: TGTGCCAGCAGCCACCGGGACTTTCTAACCTACAATGAGCAGTTCTTC. The chain has TRBV7-2 and TRBJ2-1; maybe TRBD2 (6 bases). Germline CDR1 reads SGHTA; CDR2 reads FQGNSA. The CDR3 consists of 16 residues. Deletions cut 5 bases from V and 2 bases from J, with 16 bases between.